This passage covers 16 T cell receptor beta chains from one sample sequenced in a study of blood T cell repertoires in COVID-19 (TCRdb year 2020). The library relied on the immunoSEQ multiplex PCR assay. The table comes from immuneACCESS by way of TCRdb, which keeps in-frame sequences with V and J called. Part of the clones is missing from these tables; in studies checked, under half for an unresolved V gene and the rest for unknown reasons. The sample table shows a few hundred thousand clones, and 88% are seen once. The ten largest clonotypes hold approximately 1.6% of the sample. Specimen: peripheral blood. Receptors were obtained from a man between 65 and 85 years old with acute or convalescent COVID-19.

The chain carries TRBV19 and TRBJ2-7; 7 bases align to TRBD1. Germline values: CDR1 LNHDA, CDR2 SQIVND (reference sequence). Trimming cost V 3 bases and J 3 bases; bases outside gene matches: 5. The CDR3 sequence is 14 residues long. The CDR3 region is CASSMGSGGYEQYF. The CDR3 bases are TGTGCCAGTAGTATGGGGTCAGGGGGCTACGAGCAGTACTTC.

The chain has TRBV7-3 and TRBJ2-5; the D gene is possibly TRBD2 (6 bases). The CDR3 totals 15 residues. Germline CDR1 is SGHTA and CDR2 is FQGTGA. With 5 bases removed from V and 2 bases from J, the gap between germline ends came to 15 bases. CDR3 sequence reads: CASSRSRGEQETQYF. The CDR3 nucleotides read TGTGCCAGCAGCCGTTCGCGGGGCGAACAAGAGACCCAGTACTTC.

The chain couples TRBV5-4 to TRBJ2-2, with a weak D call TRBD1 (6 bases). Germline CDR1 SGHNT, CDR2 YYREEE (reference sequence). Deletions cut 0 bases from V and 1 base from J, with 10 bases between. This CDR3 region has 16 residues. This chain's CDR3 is CASSLGRGMNTGELFF. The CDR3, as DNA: TGTGCCAGCAGCTTGGGTAGGGGGATGAACACCGGGGAGCTGTTTTTT.

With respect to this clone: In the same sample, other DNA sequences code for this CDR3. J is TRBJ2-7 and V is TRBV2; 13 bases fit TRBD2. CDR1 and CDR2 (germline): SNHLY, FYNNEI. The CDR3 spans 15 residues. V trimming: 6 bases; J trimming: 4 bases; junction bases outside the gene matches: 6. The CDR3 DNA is TGTGCCAGCAGGGGGGGACTAGCGGGAACGTACGAGCAGTACTTC. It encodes CASRGGLAGTYEQYF.

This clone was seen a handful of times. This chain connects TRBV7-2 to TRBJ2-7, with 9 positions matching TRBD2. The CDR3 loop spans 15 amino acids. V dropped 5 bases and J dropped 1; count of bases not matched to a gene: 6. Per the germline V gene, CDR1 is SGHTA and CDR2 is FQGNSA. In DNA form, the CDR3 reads TGTGCCAGCAGCACCGCTAGCGGGATATCCTACGAGCAGTACTTC. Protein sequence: CASSTASGISYEQYF.

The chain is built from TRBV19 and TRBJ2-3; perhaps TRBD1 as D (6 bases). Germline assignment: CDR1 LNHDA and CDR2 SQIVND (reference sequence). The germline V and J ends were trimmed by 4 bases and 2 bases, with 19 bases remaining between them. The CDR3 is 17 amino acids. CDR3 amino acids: CASSKNTGSPLTDTQYF. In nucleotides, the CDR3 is TGTGCCAGTAGTAAAAACACAGGGAGCCCCCTCACAGATACGCAGTATTTT.

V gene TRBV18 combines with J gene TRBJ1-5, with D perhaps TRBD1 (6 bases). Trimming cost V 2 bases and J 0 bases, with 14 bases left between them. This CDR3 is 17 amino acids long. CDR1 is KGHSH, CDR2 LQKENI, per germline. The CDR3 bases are TGTGCCAGCTCACCAAACCTAGGGACATTTAGCAATCAGCCCCAGCATTTT. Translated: CASSPNLGTFSNQPQHF.

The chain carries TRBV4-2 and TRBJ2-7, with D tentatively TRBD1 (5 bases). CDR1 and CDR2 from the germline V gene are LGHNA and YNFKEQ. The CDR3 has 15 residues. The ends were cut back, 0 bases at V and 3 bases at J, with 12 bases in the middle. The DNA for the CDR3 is TGTGCCAGCAGCCAAGATCCCCAGGGAAGCTACGAGCAGTACTTC. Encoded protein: CASSQDPQGSYEQYF.

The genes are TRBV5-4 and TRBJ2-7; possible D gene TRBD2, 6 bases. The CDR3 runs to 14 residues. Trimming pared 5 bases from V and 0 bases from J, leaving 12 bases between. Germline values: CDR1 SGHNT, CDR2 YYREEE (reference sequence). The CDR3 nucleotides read TGTGCCAGCAGTGGCGGGGATAGCTCCTACGAGCAGTACTTC. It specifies CASSGGDSSYEQYF.

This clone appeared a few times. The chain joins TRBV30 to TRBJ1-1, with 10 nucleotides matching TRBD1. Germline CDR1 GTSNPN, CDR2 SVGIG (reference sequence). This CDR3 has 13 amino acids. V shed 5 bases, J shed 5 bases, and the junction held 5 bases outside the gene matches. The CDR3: CAWGQGDRTEAFF. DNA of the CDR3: TGTGCCTGGGGACAGGGGGATAGGACTGAAGCTTTCTTT.

The CDR3 protein is CASSFVASGYNEQFF. The CDR3 nucleotides are TGTGCCAGCAGCTTCGTGGCTAGCGGTTACAATGAGCAGTTCTTC. The V gene is TRBV7-2, the J gene TRBJ2-1; 7 bases match TRBD2. Germline-derived CDR1 and CDR2 are SGHTA and FQGNSA. The junction had 6 bases not matched to a gene; V was cut back by 3 bases and J by 4 bases. This CDR3 is 15 amino acids long.

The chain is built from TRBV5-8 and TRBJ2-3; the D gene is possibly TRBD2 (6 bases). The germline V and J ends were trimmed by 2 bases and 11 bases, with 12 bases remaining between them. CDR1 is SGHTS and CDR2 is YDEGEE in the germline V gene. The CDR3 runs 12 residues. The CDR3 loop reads CASSFPGVKQYF. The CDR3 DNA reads TGTGCCAGCAGCTTCCCGGGAGTGAAGCAGTATTTT.

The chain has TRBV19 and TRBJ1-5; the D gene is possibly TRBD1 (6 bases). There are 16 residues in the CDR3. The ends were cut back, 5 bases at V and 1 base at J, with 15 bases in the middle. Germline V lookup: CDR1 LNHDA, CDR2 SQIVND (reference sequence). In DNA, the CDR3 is TGTGCCAGTAGTCGGGCGGGGGGGCTGAGCAATCAGCCCCAGCATTTT. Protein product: CASSRAGGLSNQPQHF.

CDR3 residues: CASSSGQVNTEAFF. In DNA form, the CDR3 reads TGTGCCAGCAGCTCCGGACAGGTAAACACTGAAGCTTTCTTT. The V call is TRBV11-1, the J call TRBJ1-1; 7 bases agree with TRBD1. V shed 4 bases, J shed 2 bases, and the junction held 4 bases outside the gene matches. CDR1 SGHAT and CDR2 FQDESV come from the germline V gene (reference sequence). This CDR3 is built from 14 residues.

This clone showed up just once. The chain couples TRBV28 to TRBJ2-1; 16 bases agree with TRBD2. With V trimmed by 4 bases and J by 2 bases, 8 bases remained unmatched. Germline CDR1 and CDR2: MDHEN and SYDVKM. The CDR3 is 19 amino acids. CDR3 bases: TGTGCCAGCAGTTCCGGGACTAGCGGGAGGGAAGTAGCCTACAATGAGCAGTTCTTC. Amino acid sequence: CASSSGTSGREVAYNEQFF.

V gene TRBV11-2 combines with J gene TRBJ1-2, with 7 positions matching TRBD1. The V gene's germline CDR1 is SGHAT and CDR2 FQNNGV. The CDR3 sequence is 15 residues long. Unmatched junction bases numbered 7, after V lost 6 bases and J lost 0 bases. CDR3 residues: CASRLTGQTNYGYTF. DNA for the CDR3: TGTGCCAGCAGACTAACGGGACAGACTAACTATGGCTACACCTTC.